This TCR beta chain was identified in a study of regulatory T cells in long-lasting Graves disease. This clonotype occurred many times. The antigen is not known. The junction and the germline gene differ at one end; a read error may be behind it. The authors built TCR beta libraries using iRepertoire HTBI primers and Arm-PCR of CDR3 regions. TCRdb reprocessed the multiplex PCR reads with MiXCR, giving one entry per CDR3 protein. The sample comprises 400,000 to 500,000 distinct CDR3 sequences, about 17% of which are singletons, and about 10% rests with the top ten. Time point specified: newly diagnosed GD, antithyroid drugs for less than 3 months. There was RNA extracted from PBMCs, and the TCR library was made from it. It was American Thyroid Association guidelines that determined Graves' disease diagnosis. This CDR3 region has 13 residues. Regarding the study as a whole: Persistent disease favored TRBV28, TRBJ1-2 and TRBJ2-5.

The sample was also linked to a second study, of T cells in Graves' hyperthyroidism and ophthalmopathy. Per that paper: Newly diagnosed hyperthyroidism, duration under 2 months, in patients aged 18 to 65. In the blood, most expanded thyroid clonotypes above 0.001 appeared as well.

This chain links TRBV12-3 or TRBV12-4 with TRBJ2-7; either TRBD1 or TRBD2 may fit D (5 bases each). This clonotype was obtained from a woman aged 25-40 years with Graves disease. The sample was peripheral blood mononuclear cells (PBMCs), taken at new diagnosis, from a patient treated with antithyroid drugs. CDR3 residues: CASSLGTSYEQYF. The CDR3 bases are TGTGCCAGCAGCTTAGGGACCTCCTACGAGCAGTACTTC.